What follows are 17 T cell receptor beta chains derived from one specimen sequenced in a study of cytomegalovirus exposure and HLA in healthy donors. PCR involved 60 Vbeta and 13 Jbeta primers. Sequenced by immunoSEQ multiplex PCR; TCRdb stores in-frame clones only, minus some. This sample yields about 120,000 clones, of which about 73% are seen a single time; approximately 1.2% belongs to the top ten. The sample consisted of PBMCs. These receptors were collected from a woman in her 30s in good health and CMV-seronegative.

The rearrangement uses TRBV5-4 and TRBJ2-7, with a weak D call TRBD2 (5 bases). The CDR3 has 13 amino acids. Germline V gene lookup returns CDR1 SGHNT and CDR2 YYREEE (reference sequence). V gave up 4 bases and J gave up 6 bases, with 14 bases separating them. The CDR3, as DNA: TGTGCCAGCAGCCCGCCTGCGGGCACCGAGCAGTACTTC. Translating gives CASSPPAGTEQYF.

The J gene is TRBJ1-2, the V gene TRBV30, with unresolved D. The CDR3 loop spans 13 amino acids. CDR1 is GTSNPN and CDR2 is SVGIG in the germline V gene (reference sequence). V was shortened by 1 base and J by 2 bases, with 8 bases between the two germline ends. The CDR3 region is CAWSGALNYGYTF. As DNA, the CDR3 is TGTGCCTGGAGTGGGGCACTGAACTATGGCTACACCTTC.

The gene calls are TRBV4-2 and TRBJ2-6; possibly TRBD1 for D (6 bases). Germline V gene lookup returns CDR1 LGHNA and CDR2 YNFKEQ. The germline V and J ends were trimmed by 0 bases and 4 bases, with 10 bases remaining between them. The CDR3 runs 16 residues. CDR3 sequence: CASSQEAGAGANVLTF. CDR3 DNA sequence: TGTGCCAGCAGCCAAGAAGCAGGGGCCGGGGCCAACGTCCTGACTTTC.

The rearrangement links TRBV7-6 to TRBJ2-5; TRBD1 matches at 7 bases. The germline CDR1 and CDR2 sequences are SGHVS and FNYEAQ. V was clipped by 6 bases and J by 5 bases; unmatched bases: 12. There are 15 residues in the CDR3. DNA for the CDR3: TGTGCCAGCAGACTGTACAGGGGCAATACCGAGACCCAGTACTTC. It encodes CASRLYRGNTETQYF.

The V and J genes are TRBV4-3 and TRBJ1-5, with 11 nucleotides matching TRBD1. This CDR3 has 18 residues. Germline-derived CDR1 and CDR2 are LGHNA and YSLEER. With 1 base clipped from V and 0 bases from J, the junction kept 5 bases outside the gene matches. CDR3 DNA sequence: TGCGCCAGCAGCCAAGGGACAGGGGGCGAAAATAGCAATCAGCCCCAGCATTTT. Residues: CASSQGTGGENSNQPQHF.

The gene calls are TRBV7-9 and TRBJ2-3, with a possible D match to TRBD2 (6 bases). Trimming shortened V by 5 bases and J by 3 bases, and 15 bases separated the two germline ends. The CDR3 totals 15 residues. CDR1 is SEHNR and CDR2 is FQNEAQ in the germline V gene (reference sequence). The CDR3 DNA reads TGTGCCAGCAGCCAGGAGGGTCTGGCAACAGATACGCAGTATTTT. It specifies CASSQEGLATDTQYF.

The gene calls are TRBV7-9 and TRBJ1-1, with a weak D call TRBD1 (6 bases). The CDR3 length is 14 residues. Germline V gene sequence: CDR1 SEHNR, CDR2 FQNEAQ (reference sequence). Trimming stripped 5 bases from V and 1 base from J, with 11 bases between. The CDR3 nucleotides read TGTGCCAGCAGCCCTTGGACAGAGAACACTGAAGCTTTCTTT. This sequence encodes CASSPWTENTEAFF.

This clone was seen more than once but under ten times. The V gene is TRBV7-9, the J gene TRBJ2-4, with 7 positions matching TRBD2. This CDR3 is built from 15 residues. CDR1 is SEHNR, CDR2 FQNEAQ, per germline (reference sequence). After removal of 4 bases from V and 4 bases from J, the junction contained 7 bases not matched to a gene. This CDR3 is CASSSLGLQKNIQYF. CDR3 bases: TGTGCCAGCAGCTCTTTGGGACTACAGAAAAACATTCAGTACTTC.

The J gene is TRBJ2-1, the V gene TRBV27; 12 nucleotides align to TRBD2. The CDR3 is 21 residues long. The germline V gene has CDR1 MNHEY and CDR2 SMNVEV (reference sequence). Trimming removed 3 bases from V and 6 bases from J; junction bases left unmatched: 21. CDR3 DNA sequence: TGTGCCAGCAGTTTGTCGGCTCTTGGACTAGCGGGGACCTTGAATAGCAATGAGCAGTTCTTC. It encodes CASSLSALGLAGTLNSNEQFF.

The genes are TRBV28 and TRBJ1-6, with D uncertain. V dropped 4 bases and J dropped 5 bases, with 12 bases sitting between them. The CDR3 loop spans 15 amino acids. The germline gives CDR1 MDHEN, CDR2 SYDVKM. CDR3 in DNA: TGTGCCAGCAGTTCCACGGACGGGGATAATTCACCCCTCCACTTT. This codes for CASSSTDGDNSPLHF.

V gene TRBV28 combines with J gene TRBJ2-7; D remains ambiguous. The CDR3 extends over 12 amino acids. V was clipped by 3 bases and J by 6 bases, with 9 bases between them. Germline V gene lookup returns CDR1 MDHEN and CDR2 SYDVKM. Here the CDR3 reads CASSFQRAEQYF. In DNA form, the CDR3 reads TGTGCCAGCAGTTTCCAAAGAGCCGAGCAGTACTTC.

This clone was seen only a few times. V gene TRBV4-3 combines with J gene TRBJ2-7, with D possibly being TRBD1 (6 bases). This CDR3 spans 13 amino acids. With 0 bases removed from V and 5 bases from J, the gap between germline ends came to 8 bases. Germline V gene data show CDR1 as LGHNA and CDR2 as YSLEER. The CDR3 loop is CASSQDRGDEQYF. DNA of the CDR3: TGCGCCAGCAGCCAAGACAGGGGAGACGAGCAGTACTTC.

The V call is TRBV15, the J call TRBJ2-1; D might be TRBD1 (8 bases). This CDR3 has 15 amino acids. With 2 bases removed from V and 9 bases from J, the gap between germline ends came to 17 bases. Germline values: CDR1 LNHNV, CDR2 YYDKDF (reference sequence). CDR3 region: CATSRTRTGRGEQFF. CDR3 bases: TGTGCCACCAGCAGAACCCGGACAGGGAGGGGTGAGCAGTTCTTC.

The V call is TRBV2, the J call TRBJ2-7; 7 bases map to TRBD1. CDR1 and CDR2 from the germline V gene are SNHLY and FYNNEI. The CDR3 runs 16 residues. V shed 5 bases and J 6 bases; nucleotides not matched to a gene: 16. The CDR3 DNA sequence: TGTGCCAGCAGTCCCTCCGAACAGGGGTTCCATCTCGAGCAGTACTTC. As protein: CASSPSEQGFHLEQYF.

This chain joins TRBV28 and TRBJ2-7; 10 nucleotides agree with TRBD2. The ends lost 6 bases at V and 4 bases at J; junction bases unmatched: 9. CDR1 and CDR2 (germline): MDHEN, SYDVKM. The CDR3 covers 15 residues. CDR3 residues: CASSFIAGGEYEQYF. Written as DNA, the CDR3 is TGTGCCAGCAGCTTCATAGCGGGGGGAGAGTACGAGCAGTACTTC.

This clone is a singleton in its sample. The chain links TRBV13 to TRBJ2-1; D remains unclear. The germline V gene encodes CDR1 PRHDT and CDR2 FYEKMQ (reference sequence). CDR3 length: 15 residues. V was cut by 5 bases and J by 0 bases, with 11 bases left in between. CDR3 protein: CASSAPYSSYNEQFF. CDR3 DNA: TGTGCCAGCAGCGCCCCCTACAGCTCCTACAATGAGCAGTTCTTC.

The chain uses TRBV5-1 and TRBJ1-1; D possibly corresponds to TRBD1 (5 bases). V gave up 5 bases and J gave up 0 bases, with 11 bases separating them. CDR1 SGHRS and CDR2 YFSETQ come from the germline V gene. The CDR3 loop spans 14 amino acids. CDR3 protein: CASSSDSMNTEAFF. CDR3 DNA: TGCGCCAGCAGTTCCGACAGCATGAACACTGAAGCTTTCTTT.